Below, one T cell receptor (beta chain) is given with its context. Its antigen has not been determined. No clone much larger than this one lies a single base away; base qualities are absent. To prepare the library, 5' RACE was applied. The run used an Illumina HiSeq 2500. A second roughly 6 to 12 cycle PCR used a sample-barcoded 5' primer and a J-beta primer mix. Each TCR beta cDNA molecule received a unique molecular identifier from a template-switch 5' adaptor carrying 12 random nucleotides. At least 3 million CDR3-containing paired-end reads were obtained from each sample. First-strand cDNA was synthesized from all RNA with the Mint cDNA synthesis kit, primed by a TRBC-specific oligonucleotide. Following uracil-DNA glycosylase treatment, all cDNA underwent a first 18-cycle PCR with the universal primers M1SS and BC2_uni_R. In the original analysis: Each sample was normalized by randomly selecting 1 million high-quality reads, each carrying a distinct molecular identifier. Instead of being binned into consensus sequences, reads that shared molecular identifiers were thrown out. MiTCR, with a Q25 quality threshold and the strictest error-elimination algorithm, was used for CDR3 identification, clonotype clustering and error correction. A nonparametric unseen species model with Euler transformation was used to estimate lower-bound total TCR beta diversity. TCRdb ran its own pipeline on the public reads, namely fastp trimming at Q25 and MiXCR clone calling, and kept in-frame beta chains. CDR3 protein sequences are deduplicated, and each keeps its most common genes and DNA. The V and J calls reflect TCRdb's pipeline rather than the authors' work. Here the sample has 1.5 million to 1.8 million distinct CDR3 sequences; 42% occur a single time. The biggest ten clones account for around 4% of the sample.

This sample stems from a study of blood T cells in healthy people across ages (dated by TCRdb to about 2015). Regarding the complete study: In model experiments, roughly one uniquely barcoded TCR beta cDNA molecule per two T cells was captured by template switching. The study measured age-related changes in TCR beta repertoire diversity using deep sequencing normalized with unique cDNA molecular identifiers. The donors were divided into four age groups: young (average around 16 years), middle-aged (about 39), aged (62) and long-lived (roughly 82). To avoid experimental bias, donors of different ages were randomly spread across the sequencing lanes. For two donors (one aged 18 to 29 and one aged 80 or older), the study analyzed two additional independent replicas of 1 million unique cDNA reads from the same blood draw.

Findings and caveats that apply to the study as a whole: Observed TCR beta diversity per million T cells fell roughly linearly with age, and a significant reduction was already apparent by age around 40. Because donor CMV infection status was unknown, age-related changes in expanded clonotypes were potentially confounded. Compared with the aged group, the long-lived group had more naive CD4+ T cells, fewer expanded clones and increased TCR diversity, suggesting age selection. Observed TCR beta diversity correlated strongly with the percentage of naive T cells measured by flow cytometry. Total diversity estimates from one million sequenced T cells were considered lower bounds and underestimates. Bulk unsorted PBMC profiling prevented conclusive comparison of naive and antigen-experienced compartments.

V is shortened by 4 bases, J by 6 bases, and the region joining them spans 12 bases. The CDR3 spans 13 residues, from the cysteine through the phenylalanine. Only CDR3 DNA is held: 39 bases, read in frame from base 1. The roughly 39 donors, aged 6 to 90 years, were systemically healthy Caucasian individuals from Russia. Each donor gave 8.5 to 10 milliliters of peripheral blood, collected into EDTA-treated Vacutainer tubes. PBMCs were isolated by Ficoll-Paque density-gradient centrifugation, with at least 6 million obtained per sample. Total RNA, at least 6 micrograms per sample, was extracted from PBMCs with Trizol reagent. For every donor, an aliquot of PBMCs went through flow cytometry to measure the percentages of naive CD45RAhigh/CD27high T cells.

The receptor was isolated from a young woman in good health. Sequencing was done on a sample of blood. The chain employs TRBV12-3 or TRBV12-4 and TRBJ1-2, with TRBD1 perhaps the D gene, on 6 matching bases. The nucleotides read TGTGCCAGCAGTTCTGGGGGCGCCGATGGCTACACCTTC. It translates as CASSSGGADGYTF.